This TCR beta chain derives from a study of Ad26.COV2.S vaccination and SARS-CoV-2 variants. Overall study: It was the COV1001 Ad26.COV2.S trial arm that included the donor.

The CDR3 is 15 amino acids. Germline V gene sequence: CDR1 LGHNA, CDR2 YSLEER. After removal of 4 bases from V and 5 bases from J, the junction contained 8 bases not matched to a gene. Only in-frame clones appear in the TCRdb table, and some are missing; sequencing was by immunoSEQ multiplex PCR. This sample has about 240,000 clones, with roughly 90% found just once. Sample treatment: some 20 received Ad26.COV2.S at low or high dose, single or two shots; roughly 5 received placebo; per-sample allocation not given. Sampling was done on day 63 after the first vaccine or placebo injection. Based in Boston, the donor was an adult of 18-55 years.

The clonotype originates from a person aged 18-65 years who received the Ad26.COV2.S COVID-19 vaccine or a placebo. The input for sequencing was peripheral blood, taken in a trial of Ad26.COV2.S vaccine versus placebo. The chain links TRBV4-3 to TRBJ2-1, with 7 bases matching TRBD2. The CDR3 bases are TGCGCCAGCAGCCTCGGGACTACACAAAACAATGAGCAGTTCTTC. This encodes CASSLGTTQNNEQFF.